The clone carrying this TCR beta chain was picked up one time. This sample also contains other DNA sequences that code for the same CDR3. The treatment: some 20 received Ad26.COV2.S at low or high dose, single or two shots; roughly 5 received placebo; per-sample allocation not given. At day 63 after the first vaccine or placebo injection, samples were drawn. An Ad26 vector expressing Wuhan-strain SARS-CoV-2 spike served as the vaccine. This entry belongs to a study of Ad26.COV2.S vaccination and SARS-CoV-2 variants. Clones were read by immunoSEQ multiplex PCR, and TCRdb kept only the in-frame ones, dropping some. The sample holds about 450,000 clones, about 91% seen once. V was shortened by 2 bases and J by 1 base, with 7 bases between the two germline ends. Germline V gives CDR1 SEHNR, CDR2 FQNEAQ (reference sequence). This CDR3 is built from 14 residues.

The genes are TRBV7-9 and TRBJ2-3, with a weak D call TRBD2 (5 bases). The sequences come from peripheral blood, collected in a trial of Ad26.COV2.S vaccine versus placebo. The TCR originated in a person between 18 and 65 years old who received the Ad26.COV2.S COVID-19 vaccine or a placebo. The CDR3 bases are TGTGCCAGCAGCTTATCCGGGGGCACAGATACGCAGTATTTT. It translates to CASSLSGGTDTQYF.